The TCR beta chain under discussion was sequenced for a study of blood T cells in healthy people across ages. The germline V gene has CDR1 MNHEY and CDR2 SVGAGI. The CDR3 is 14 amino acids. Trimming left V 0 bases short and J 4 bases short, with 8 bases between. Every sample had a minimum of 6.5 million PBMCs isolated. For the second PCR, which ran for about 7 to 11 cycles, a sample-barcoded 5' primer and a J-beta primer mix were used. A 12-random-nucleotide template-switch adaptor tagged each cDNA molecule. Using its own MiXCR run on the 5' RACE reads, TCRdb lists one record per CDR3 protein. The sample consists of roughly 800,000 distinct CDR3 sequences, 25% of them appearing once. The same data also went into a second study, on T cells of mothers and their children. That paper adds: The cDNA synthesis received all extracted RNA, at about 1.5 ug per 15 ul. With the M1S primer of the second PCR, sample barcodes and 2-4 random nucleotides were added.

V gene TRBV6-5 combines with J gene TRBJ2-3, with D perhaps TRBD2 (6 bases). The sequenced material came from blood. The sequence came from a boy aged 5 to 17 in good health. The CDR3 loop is CASSYSTGADTQYF. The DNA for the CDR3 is TGTGCCAGCAGTTACTCGACGGGAGCAGATACGCAGTATTTT.